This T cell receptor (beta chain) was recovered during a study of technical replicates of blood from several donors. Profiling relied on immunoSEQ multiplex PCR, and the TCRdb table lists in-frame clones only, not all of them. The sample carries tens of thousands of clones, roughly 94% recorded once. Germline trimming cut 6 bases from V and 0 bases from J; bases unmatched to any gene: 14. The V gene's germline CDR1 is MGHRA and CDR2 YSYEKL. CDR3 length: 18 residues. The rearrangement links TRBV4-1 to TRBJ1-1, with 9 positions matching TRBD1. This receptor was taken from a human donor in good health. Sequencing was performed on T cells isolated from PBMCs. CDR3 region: CASRPGQGVVLMNTEAFF. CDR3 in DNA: TGCGCCAGCAGACCGGGACAGGGTGTTGTTCTCATGAACACTGAAGCTTTCTTT.